Described below is a single T cell receptor (beta chain) sequence and its context. As yet, its antigen is unknown. With 3 bases clipped from V and 6 bases from J, the junction kept 10 bases outside the gene matches. CDR3 length: 17 residues. Germline assignment: CDR1 ENHRY and CDR2 SYGVKD. The data were taken from a study of type 1 regulatory T cells. General study findings and limits: Compared with non-Tr1 cells, Tr1 cells showed a narrower TCR repertoire.

TCRdb passed the reads through MiXCR, listing each CDR3 protein once. Here the sample spans about 69,000 distinct CDR3 sequences, roughly 20% being singletons. This chain uses TRBV10-3 with TRBJ2-7, with TRBD2 identical over 14 bases. The receptor was derived from a human donor in good health. Source material: cultured type 1 regulatory T (Tr1) cells, either the whole culture or a sorted fraction (not recorded which). In nucleotides, the CDR3 is TGTGCCATCAGTGACCCGAAAGGACTAGCGGGAGGTGGCGAGCAGTACTTC. Its protein is CAISDPKGLAGGGEQYF.